Following are 27 T cell receptor beta chains from one sample sequenced in a study of blood T cell repertoires in COVID-19. Method: immunoSEQ multiplex PCR; TCRdb's copy keeps in-frame clones and lacks some. This sample yields about 200,000 clones, of which about 82% are seen a single time; approximately 5% belongs to the top ten. Material: PBMCs or T cells enriched from blood (not recorded which). The receptor source for this set is a man between 40 and 49 years old with acute COVID-19.

The CDR3 spells CASSQTLAGWDTQYF. The CDR3 DNA follows: TGTGCCAGCTCTCAGACACTAGCGGGATGGGATACGCAGTATTTT. V usage is TRBV18 and J usage is TRBJ2-3, with 10 bases fitting TRBD2. The ends lost 6 bases at V and 6 bases at J; junction bases unmatched: 9. CDR1 and CDR2 from the germline V gene are KGHSH and LQKENI. This CDR3 has 15 residues.

This chain joins TRBV2 and TRBJ2-1; 10 bases match TRBD2. Looked up from germline, CDR1 is SNHLY and CDR2 is FYNNEI. V was clipped by 8 bases and J by 6 bases; unmatched bases: 1. This CDR3 region has 12 residues. The CDR3 here is CASWTSGNEQFF. The CDR3, as DNA: TGTGCCAGCTGGACTAGCGGCAATGAGCAGTTCTTC.

The rearrangement links TRBV6-2 or TRBV6-3 to TRBJ2-7, with D perhaps TRBD1 (5 bases). The length of the CDR3 is 15 residues. Germline CDR1 reads MNHEY; CDR2 reads SVGEGT. The V end lost 6 bases, the J end lost 2 bases, and 17 bases lay between the germline ends. DNA of the CDR3: TGTGCCAGCAGCTCTGACAGCGCCGGACCCTACGAGCAGTACTTC. Its protein product is CASSSDSAGPYEQYF.

The V call is TRBV5-1, the J call TRBJ2-5, with 8 bases matching TRBD1. After removal of 2 bases from V and 4 bases from J, the junction contained 4 bases not matched to a gene. Germline V CDR1 and CDR2: SGHRS, YFSETQ. This CDR3 region has 14 residues. The chain's CDR3 is CASSFPGGGETQYF. The CDR3 nucleotides read TGCGCCAGCAGCTTTCCAGGGGGCGGAGAGACCCAGTACTTC. The variable domain in full, completed from reference TRBV5-1 and TRBJ2-5, reads KAGVTQTPRYLIKTRGQQVTLSCSPISGHRSVSWYQQTPGQGLQFLFEYFSETQRNKGNFPGRFSGRQFSNSRSEMNVSTLELGDSALYLCASSFPGGGETQYFGPGTRLLVL.

A remark on this clone: This specimen includes other DNA sequences encoding the same CDR3. V and J are TRBV5-1 and TRBJ2-7; D gene unclear. The CDR3 contains 11 residues. V was cut by 3 bases and J by 1 base, with 2 bases left in between. Germline V CDR1 and CDR2: SGHRS, YFSETQ. This CDR3 is CASSSSYEQYF. The CDR3 coding sequence is TGCGCCAGCAGCTCGTCCTACGAGCAGTACTTC.

The chain employs TRBV6-4 and TRBJ2-3; 8 bases are a match to TRBD1. Germline CDR1 and CDR2: MRHNA and SNTAGT. V was pared by 6 bases and J by 2 bases, with 7 bases of the junction left unmatched. The CDR3 is 15 amino acids. CDR3 amino acids: CASSQQGGYTDTQYF. CDR3 sequence (DNA): TGTGCCAGCAGCCAACAGGGGGGATACACAGATACGCAGTATTTT.

CDR3 protein: CASTGGLAGELFF. The CDR3 coding sequence is TGTGCCAGCACCGGGGGACTGGCCGGGGAGCTGTTTTTT. The V and J genes are TRBV7-6 and TRBJ2-2; a possible D gene is TRBD2 (6 bases). CDR1 SGHVS and CDR2 FNYEAQ come from the germline V gene. The V end lost 7 bases, the J end lost 6 bases, and 12 bases lay between the germline ends. CDR3 length: 13 amino acids. The variable domain in full, completed from reference TRBV7-6 and TRBJ2-2, reads GAGVSQSPRYKVTKRGQDVALRCDPISGHVSLYWYRQALGQGPEFLTYFNYEAQQDKSGLPNDRFSAERPEGSISTLTIQRTEQRDSAMYRCASTGGLAGELFFGEGSRLTVL.

V gene TRBV14 combines with J gene TRBJ1-4; perhaps TRBD1 as D (5 bases). The CDR3 loop spans 14 amino acids. V was shortened by 7 bases and J by 9 bases, with 18 bases between the two germline ends. Looked up from germline, CDR1 is SGHDN and CDR2 is FVKESK. In DNA, the CDR3 is TGTGCCAGCACTCGGCGGGGGAGGGCTCAAAAACTGTTTTTT. This gives the protein CASTRRGRAQKLFF.

The gene calls are TRBV28 and TRBJ2-2, with D hard to call. The CDR3 spans 15 residues. Germline V gene sequence: CDR1 MDHEN, CDR2 SYDVKM. Between the trimmed V and J ends, which lost 2 bases and 1 base, there was a span of 8 bases. The DNA of the CDR3 is TGTGCCAGCAGTTTAGGCCAAGTGAACACCGGGGAGCTGTTTTTT. This gives the protein CASSLGQVNTGELFF. Filled out from reference TRBV28 and TRBJ2-2, the complete variable domain reads DVKVTQSSRYLVKRTGEKVFLECVQDMDHENMFWYRQDPGLGLRLIYFSYDVKMKEKGDIPEGYSVSREKKERFSLILESASTNQTSMYLCASSLGQVNTGELFFGEGSRLTVL.

This rearrangement joins TRBV7-6 to TRBJ1-2, with D possibly being TRBD1 (6 bases). The CDR3 is 15 amino acids. V lost 1 base and J lost 4, with 13 bases in between. Germline V gene sequence: CDR1 SGHVS, CDR2 FNYEAQ. The CDR3 reads CASSLEAGVPYGYTF. CDR3 coding DNA: TGTGCCAGCAGCTTAGAGGCAGGGGTACCCTATGGCTACACCTTC.

Only one count was recorded for this clone. The V call is TRBV5-1, the J call TRBJ2-1, with 10 nucleotides matching TRBD2. Germline V gives CDR1 SGHRS, CDR2 YFSETQ. The CDR3 consists of 17 residues. The V gene end was trimmed by 3 bases and the J gene end by 7 bases; junction bases not matched to a gene: 13. The CDR3, as DNA: TGCGCCAGCAGCTACTGGGAAGCGGGAGGGCCGGGGAATGAGCAGTTCTTC. Protein: CASSYWEAGGPGNEQFF.

The chain has TRBV28 and TRBJ2-7; possible D gene TRBD2, 5 bases. The CDR3 length is 15 residues. In germline, CDR1 is MDHEN, CDR2 SYDVKM. The V end was cut by 4 bases, the J end by 2 bases, with 15 bases between. CDR3 residues: CASSSWESRAYEQYF. Written as DNA, the CDR3 is TGTGCCAGCAGTTCATGGGAGTCAAGAGCCTACGAGCAGTACTTC.

The rearrangement joins TRBV2 to TRBJ2-2; a possible D gene is TRBD2 (5 bases). CDR3 length: 16 residues. Germline CDR1 is SNHLY and CDR2 is FYNNEI. V was cut by 3 bases and J by 0 bases, with 11 bases left in between. The CDR3 sequence is CASSDPSGPNTGELFF. The CDR3 nucleotides read TGTGCCAGCAGTGATCCAAGCGGCCCGAACACCGGGGAGCTGTTTTTT.

This chain connects TRBV3-1 (or the pseudogene TRBV3-2) to TRBJ1-6; D gene uncertain. CDR1 is LGHDT and CDR2 is YNNKEL in the germline V gene (reference sequence). V lost 2 bases to trimming and J lost 13 bases, with 12 bases between them. The CDR3 loop spans 13 amino acids. The CDR3 DNA reads as TGTGCCAGCAGCCAAACCGCGGTCTTCCCCCTCCACTTT. Protein product: CASSQTAVFPLHF.

This chain uses TRBV7-8 with TRBJ1-2; D is unresolved. V was trimmed by 6 bases and J by 4 bases, leaving 15 bases between them. The CDR3 consists of 14 residues. CDR1 SGHVS and CDR2 FQNEAQ come from the germline V gene. The CDR3 reads CASSITSDSYGYTF. CDR3 nucleotide sequence: TGTGCCAGCAGTATAACATCCGACTCCTATGGCTACACCTTC.

V usage is TRBV29-1 and J usage is TRBJ2-7; the D gene is possibly TRBD1 (6 bases). The CDR3 runs to 13 residues. Trimming cost V 3 bases and J 1 base, with 10 bases left between them. Germline V gene lookup returns CDR1 SQVTM and CDR2 ANQGSEA. The CDR3 here is CSVDTGNSYEQYF. CDR3 bases: TGCAGCGTTGATACAGGGAATTCCTACGAGCAGTACTTC.

This clone was seen a handful of times. The CDR3 sequence: CASSAIQGGQPQHF. The CDR3, as DNA: TGTGCCAGCAGTGCAATACAAGGCGGGCAGCCCCAGCATTTT. The chain joins TRBV27 to TRBJ1-5, with unresolved D. The germline CDR1 and CDR2 sequences are MNHEY and SMNVEV (reference sequence). The length of the CDR3 is 14 residues. Trimming removed 5 bases from V and 7 bases from J, with 15 bases in between.

V gene TRBV7-2 combines with J gene TRBJ2-1; 9 bases fit TRBD1. Germline trimming cut 5 bases from V and 6 bases from J; bases unmatched to any gene: 2. The CDR3 contains 13 residues. The germline gives CDR1 SGHTA, CDR2 FQGNSA. Written as DNA, the CDR3 is TGTGCCAGCAGCGGACAGGGGTTCAATGAGCAGTTCTTC. It is translated as CASSGQGFNEQFF.

J is TRBJ1-3 and V is TRBV9; 7 nucleotides align to TRBD1. The CDR3 is 16 amino acids. Per germline, CDR1 SGDLS and CDR2 YYNGEE. V was clipped by 3 bases and J by 4 bases; unmatched bases: 10. CDR3: CASSDRQGFSGNTIYF. Here the CDR3 DNA reads TGTGCCAGCAGCGACCGACAGGGCTTTTCGGGAAACACCATATATTTT.

CDR3 amino acids: CASSPIASGKPNTGELFF. In DNA, the CDR3 is TGTGCCAGCAGTCCCATTGCCAGCGGAAAACCAAACACCGGGGAGCTGTTTTTT. The chain links TRBV28 to TRBJ2-2; possibly TRBD2 for D (5 bases). CDR3 length: 18 amino acids. V was clipped by 5 bases and J by 2 bases, with 21 bases between them. Germline assignment: CDR1 MDHEN and CDR2 SYDVKM.

The CDR3 bases are TGCGCCAGCAGCCGAGGGACAGGTGAAAAACTGTTTTTT. The encoded protein is CASSRGTGEKLFF. The V and J genes are TRBV4-1 and TRBJ1-4; TRBD1 matches at 8 bases. The V segment lost 4 bases and the J segment 7 bases; nucleotides outside the gene matches: 2. The CDR3 loop spans 13 amino acids. The germline gives CDR1 MGHRA, CDR2 YSYEKL.

This rearrangement joins TRBV19 to TRBJ2-7; D not certain. The CDR3 has 13 amino acids. With 5 bases removed from V and 2 bases from J, the gap between germline ends came to 10 bases. Germline V gene data show CDR1 as LNHDA and CDR2 as SQIVND (reference sequence). In nucleotides, the CDR3 is TGTGCCAGTAGTCTGGGCCTACCCTACGAGCAGTACTTC. The encoded protein is CASSLGLPYEQYF.

CDR3 DNA sequence: TGTGCCAGCAGTTTATCCCGGGGAAGACTAGCGGGATCCCCAGATACGCAGTATTTT. This codes for CASSLSRGRLAGSPDTQYF. The rearrangement uses TRBV11-2 and TRBJ2-3, with 11 bases that match TRBD2. The CDR3 contains 19 residues. V trimming: 6 bases; J trimming: 4 bases; junction bases outside the gene matches: 18. Germline loops: CDR1 SGHAT, CDR2 FQNNGV. The full variable domain, its missing parts supplied by reference TRBV11-2 and TRBJ2-3, is EAGVAQSPRYKIIEKRQSVAFWCNPISGHATLYWYQQILGQGPKLLIQFQNNGVVDDSQLPKDRFSAERLKGVDSTLKIQPAKLEDSAVYLCASSLSRGRLAGSPDTQYFGPGTRLTVL.

This clone has more than one count but fewer than ten. CDR3: CASGGAGNTIYF. The CDR3 region has the DNA TGTGCCAGCGGGGGGGCTGGAAACACCATATATTTT. The chain recombines TRBV12-3 or TRBV12-4 with TRBJ1-3; D possibly corresponds to TRBD1 (5 bases). This CDR3 comprises 12 residues. V gave up 8 bases and J gave up 2 bases, with 7 bases separating them.

The chain's CDR3 is CASRRQGTDTQYF. The CDR3 DNA reads as TGTGCCAGCAGGCGACAGGGAACAGATACGCAGTATTTT. This chain connects TRBV14 to TRBJ2-3; 7 nucleotides line up with TRBD1. Germline V CDR1 and CDR2: SGHDN, FVKESK. Trimming took 6 bases from V and 3 from J; bases not matched to a gene: 3. The CDR3 runs to 13 residues.

This clone was seen more than once but under ten times. V gene TRBV7-2 combines with J gene TRBJ1-3; D unclear. Trimming removed 3 bases from V and 0 bases from J, with 3 bases in between. The CDR3 is 13 amino acids. Germline CDR1 SGHTA, CDR2 FQGNSA. Here the CDR3 reads CASSFYSGNTIYF. The CDR3 DNA sequence: TGTGCCAGCAGCTTTTACTCTGGAAACACCATATATTTT.

V usage is TRBV15 and J usage is TRBJ2-5; 8 bases are shared with TRBD2. This CDR3 comprises 16 residues. After removal of 1 base from V and 2 bases from J, the junction contained 6 bases not matched to a gene. In germline, CDR1 is LNHNV, CDR2 YYDKDF (reference sequence). The CDR3 DNA sequence: TGTGCCACCAGCAGAGGTGGCGCGGGAGGTCAAGAGACCCAGTACTTC. Translating gives CATSRGGAGGQETQYF.